One sample yielded the 16 T cell receptor beta chains listed below, sequenced in a study of T-cell memory formation after mild COVID-19. TCRdb fed the 5' RACE reads into MiXCR, producing one record per CDR3 protein. This sample yields about 350,000 distinct CDR3 sequences, of which about 13% are seen a single time; 22% belongs to the top ten. Sequencing was carried out using PBMCs or a T cell subset sorted from them (not recorded which). Receptor source: a man aged 18 to 29 who had mild COVID-19 (a few samples of this study predate the infection). Cell type and time point are not known.

This clonotype occurred a few times. The V call is TRBV20-1, the J call TRBJ1-4; possible D gene TRBD1, 5 bases. V was cut by 3 bases and J by 4 bases, with 6 bases left in between. The germline gives CDR1 DFQATT, CDR2 SNEGSKA (reference sequence). This CDR3 has 12 residues. CDR3 residues: CSASRDNEKLFF. In DNA, the CDR3 is TGCAGTGCTAGCAGGGATAATGAAAAACTGTTTTTT.

V and J are TRBV3-1 and TRBJ1-3; D not certain. Trimming shortened V by 3 bases and J by 3 bases, and 6 bases separated the two germline ends. The CDR3 has 13 amino acids. Germline-derived CDR1 and CDR2 are LGHDT and YNNKEL (reference sequence). CDR3 nucleotide sequence: TGTGCCAGCAGCCAGGAACTTGGAAACACCATATATTTT. Translation: CASSQELGNTIYF.

This clonotype occurred a few times. The chain uses TRBV20-1 and TRBJ2-2; 10 bases line up with TRBD2. This CDR3 comprises 17 residues. J gave up 4 bases and V 3 bases, and 11 bases lay outside the gene matches. From germline, CDR1 is DFQATT and CDR2 SNEGSKA (reference sequence). The CDR3 DNA reads as TGCAGTGCTAGGCCCCATTTGCTAGCGGGAGTCACCGGGGAGCTGTTTTTT. It specifies CSARPHLLAGVTGELFF.

Many counts were recorded for this clonotype. This sequence joins TRBV20-1 and TRBJ2-1, with unresolved D. V lost 2 bases and J lost 7, with 6 bases in between. There are 11 residues in the CDR3. Per the germline V gene, CDR1 is DFQATT and CDR2 is SNEGSKA (reference sequence). The CDR3 nucleotides read TGCAGTGCTAGACCCGAGAATGAGCAGTTCTTC. This gives the protein CSARPENEQFF.

The chain carries TRBV4-1 and TRBJ2-5; 9 nucleotides align to TRBD1. Unmatched junction bases numbered 12, after V lost 1 base and J lost 6 bases. This CDR3 region has 17 residues. Germline V gene lookup returns CDR1 MGHRA and CDR2 YSYEKL. The CDR3 DNA reads as TGCGCCAGCAGCCAAGTTGGGGGACAGGGAGTTGGGAAGACCCAGTACTTC. Protein: CASSQVGGQGVGKTQYF.

The sample holds a few counts of this clonotype. V and J are TRBV2 and TRBJ2-4; TRBD1 agrees at 9 bases. Trimming took 7 bases from V and 3 from J; bases not matched to a gene: 10. This CDR3 has 16 amino acids. Germline V gene sequence: CDR1 SNHLY, CDR2 FYNNEI. The CDR3 loop reads CASMVGTGFGKNIQYF. CDR3 DNA: TGTGCCAGCATGGTCGGGACAGGGTTCGGCAAAAACATTCAGTACTTC.

This sequence joins TRBV10-3 and TRBJ1-1; D is uncertain. Germline V gene data show CDR1 as ENHRY and CDR2 as SYGVKD. This CDR3 spans 12 amino acids. Trimming took 6 bases from V and 11 from J, leaving 16 bases between them. The CDR3, as DNA: TGTGCCATCAGCCAAGCCCAGCAAGGGGCTTTCTTT. It is translated as CAISQAQQGAFF.

V usage is TRBV12-3 or TRBV12-4 and J usage is TRBJ2-2; D is uncertain. CDR3 length equals 13 residues. V dropped 6 bases and J dropped 5 bases, with 10 bases sitting between them. The CDR3 is CASRPGPTGELFF. For the CDR3, the DNA is TGTGCCAGCAGACCTGGACCGACCGGGGAGCTGTTTTTT.

The rearrangement links TRBV7-6 to TRBJ2-7, with TRBD1 as a possible D gene (5 bases). Per the germline V gene, CDR1 is SGHVS and CDR2 is FNYEAQ. V was clipped by 1 base and J by 2 bases, with 12 bases between them. The CDR3 is 15 amino acids. CDR3 bases: TGTGCCAGCAGCTTAGGGGCGGTAGGGGCCTACGAGCAGTACTTC. Its translation: CASSLGAVGAYEQYF.

This clonotype was counted many times. The J gene is TRBJ2-5, the V gene TRBV9, with 8 bases aligning to TRBD2. This CDR3 has 14 amino acids. The V and J ends lost 4 bases and 1 base, in that order; junction bases with no gene match: 3. Germline V gene sequence: CDR1 SGDLS, CDR2 YYNGEE. CDR3 coding DNA: TGTGCCAGCAGCCCAGCGGGGGTCCAAGAGACCCAGTACTTC. This sequence encodes CASSPAGVQETQYF.

This clonotype was recorded a few times. The CDR3, as DNA: TGTGCCAGCAGCTTAACGGGACTTACCACAGATACGCAGTATTTT. This translates into CASSLTGLTTDTQYF. The chain combines TRBV7-3 with TRBJ2-3, with TRBD2 as a possible D gene (6 bases). Trimming removed 0 bases at V and 2 bases at J, with 9 bases between. Germline CDR1 is SGHTA and CDR2 is FQGTGA. The CDR3 length is 15 residues. Using reference TRBV7-3 and TRBJ2-3 for the parts outside the CDR3, the full variable domain is GAGVSQTPSNKVTEKGKYVELRCDPISGHTALYWYRQSLGQGPEFLIYFQGTGAADDSGLPNDRFFAVRPEGSVSTLKIQRTERGDSAVYLCASSLTGLTTDTQYFGPGTRLTVL.

This clonotype was recorded a few times. The chain is built from TRBV12-3 or TRBV12-4 and TRBJ1-1; the match to TRBD1 covers 8 bases. The CDR3 covers 14 residues. V dropped 7 bases and J dropped 1; count of bases not matched to a gene: 5. CDR3 sequence (DNA): TGTGCCAGCACCTTCACAGGGGGGAACACTGAAGCTTTCTTT. Protein product: CASTFTGGNTEAFF.

This clonotype came up a few times. The chain combines TRBV7-2 with TRBJ1-6; 7 nucleotides match TRBD1. The CDR3 extends over 16 amino acids. Germline lookup yields CDR1 SGHTA and CDR2 FQGNSA. V was pared by 5 bases and J by 10 bases, with 14 bases of the junction left unmatched. CDR3: CASSPPNRGVRSPLHF. The CDR3 DNA follows: TGTGCCAGCAGCCCCCCAAACAGGGGAGTTCGATCACCCCTCCACTTT.

This clonotype was detected once. The genes are TRBV7-2 and TRBJ2-3, with TRBD2 matching over 7 bases. Germline values: CDR1 SGHTA, CDR2 FQGNSA. The junction had 15 bases not matched to a gene; V was cut back by 5 bases and J by 4 bases. The CDR3 has 17 amino acids. CDR3 in DNA: TGTGCCAGCAGCCATGATCTTGCCTCGGGGAGGGCAGATACGCAGTATTTT. This codes for CASSHDLASGRADTQYF.

This clonotype has only a few counts. The chain employs TRBV7-9 and TRBJ2-1; D is perhaps TRBD1 (6 bases). V was pared by 1 base and J by 7 bases, with 11 bases between. CDR1 and CDR2 (germline): SEHNR, FQNEAQ (reference sequence). The CDR3 is 14 residues long. The CDR3 protein is CASSLGGQSNEQFF. CDR3 DNA: TGTGCCAGCAGCTTAGGGGGGCAGTCGAATGAGCAGTTCTTC.

In its sample, this clonotype was seen a few times. J is TRBJ1-4 and V is TRBV7-2; D is possibly TRBD1 (5 bases). The germline V gene has CDR1 SGHTA and CDR2 FQGNSA. V was trimmed by 3 bases and J by 8 bases, leaving 13 bases between them. The CDR3 length is 14 residues. CDR3 region: CASSFRQTREKLFF. CDR3 bases: TGTGCCAGCAGCTTCAGACAGACGAGAGAAAAACTGTTTTTT. The full variable domain, completed using reference TRBV7-2 and TRBJ1-4, is GAGVSQSPSNKVTEKGKDVELRCDPISGHTALYWYRQSLGQGLEFLIYFQGNSAPDKSGLPSDRFSAERTGGSVSTLTIQRTQQEDSAVYLCASSFRQTREKLFFGSGTQLSVL.